The entry below gives a single T cell receptor (beta chain) sequence along with its context. The data derive from a study of blood T cell repertoires in COVID-19. Background on the study: Samples came from the United States, Italy and Spain, spanning acute and convalescent COVID-19. PBMCs, B-cell-depleted T cells, or T cells provided the cDNA or gDNA that made up the material.

Libraries were prepared by immunoSEQ multiplex PCR; TCRdb keeps only in-frame clonotypes and omits some of them. The sample contains 60,000 to 75,000 clones, 86% of which appear only once. In germline, CDR1 is SGHAT, CDR2 FQDESV (reference sequence). This CDR3 has 17 residues. The germline V and J ends were trimmed by 0 bases and 0 bases, with 13 bases remaining between them. This TCR was sampled from a woman in her sixties or seventies with acute or convalescent COVID-19. The rearrangement links TRBV11-1 to TRBJ2-3, with D perhaps TRBD1 (5 bases). Sequencing used peripheral blood. The CDR3 DNA is TGTGCCAGCAGCTTAGCGCAAGGGGCCTCTAGCACAGATACGCAGTATTTT. Translation gives CASSLAQGASSTDTQYF.